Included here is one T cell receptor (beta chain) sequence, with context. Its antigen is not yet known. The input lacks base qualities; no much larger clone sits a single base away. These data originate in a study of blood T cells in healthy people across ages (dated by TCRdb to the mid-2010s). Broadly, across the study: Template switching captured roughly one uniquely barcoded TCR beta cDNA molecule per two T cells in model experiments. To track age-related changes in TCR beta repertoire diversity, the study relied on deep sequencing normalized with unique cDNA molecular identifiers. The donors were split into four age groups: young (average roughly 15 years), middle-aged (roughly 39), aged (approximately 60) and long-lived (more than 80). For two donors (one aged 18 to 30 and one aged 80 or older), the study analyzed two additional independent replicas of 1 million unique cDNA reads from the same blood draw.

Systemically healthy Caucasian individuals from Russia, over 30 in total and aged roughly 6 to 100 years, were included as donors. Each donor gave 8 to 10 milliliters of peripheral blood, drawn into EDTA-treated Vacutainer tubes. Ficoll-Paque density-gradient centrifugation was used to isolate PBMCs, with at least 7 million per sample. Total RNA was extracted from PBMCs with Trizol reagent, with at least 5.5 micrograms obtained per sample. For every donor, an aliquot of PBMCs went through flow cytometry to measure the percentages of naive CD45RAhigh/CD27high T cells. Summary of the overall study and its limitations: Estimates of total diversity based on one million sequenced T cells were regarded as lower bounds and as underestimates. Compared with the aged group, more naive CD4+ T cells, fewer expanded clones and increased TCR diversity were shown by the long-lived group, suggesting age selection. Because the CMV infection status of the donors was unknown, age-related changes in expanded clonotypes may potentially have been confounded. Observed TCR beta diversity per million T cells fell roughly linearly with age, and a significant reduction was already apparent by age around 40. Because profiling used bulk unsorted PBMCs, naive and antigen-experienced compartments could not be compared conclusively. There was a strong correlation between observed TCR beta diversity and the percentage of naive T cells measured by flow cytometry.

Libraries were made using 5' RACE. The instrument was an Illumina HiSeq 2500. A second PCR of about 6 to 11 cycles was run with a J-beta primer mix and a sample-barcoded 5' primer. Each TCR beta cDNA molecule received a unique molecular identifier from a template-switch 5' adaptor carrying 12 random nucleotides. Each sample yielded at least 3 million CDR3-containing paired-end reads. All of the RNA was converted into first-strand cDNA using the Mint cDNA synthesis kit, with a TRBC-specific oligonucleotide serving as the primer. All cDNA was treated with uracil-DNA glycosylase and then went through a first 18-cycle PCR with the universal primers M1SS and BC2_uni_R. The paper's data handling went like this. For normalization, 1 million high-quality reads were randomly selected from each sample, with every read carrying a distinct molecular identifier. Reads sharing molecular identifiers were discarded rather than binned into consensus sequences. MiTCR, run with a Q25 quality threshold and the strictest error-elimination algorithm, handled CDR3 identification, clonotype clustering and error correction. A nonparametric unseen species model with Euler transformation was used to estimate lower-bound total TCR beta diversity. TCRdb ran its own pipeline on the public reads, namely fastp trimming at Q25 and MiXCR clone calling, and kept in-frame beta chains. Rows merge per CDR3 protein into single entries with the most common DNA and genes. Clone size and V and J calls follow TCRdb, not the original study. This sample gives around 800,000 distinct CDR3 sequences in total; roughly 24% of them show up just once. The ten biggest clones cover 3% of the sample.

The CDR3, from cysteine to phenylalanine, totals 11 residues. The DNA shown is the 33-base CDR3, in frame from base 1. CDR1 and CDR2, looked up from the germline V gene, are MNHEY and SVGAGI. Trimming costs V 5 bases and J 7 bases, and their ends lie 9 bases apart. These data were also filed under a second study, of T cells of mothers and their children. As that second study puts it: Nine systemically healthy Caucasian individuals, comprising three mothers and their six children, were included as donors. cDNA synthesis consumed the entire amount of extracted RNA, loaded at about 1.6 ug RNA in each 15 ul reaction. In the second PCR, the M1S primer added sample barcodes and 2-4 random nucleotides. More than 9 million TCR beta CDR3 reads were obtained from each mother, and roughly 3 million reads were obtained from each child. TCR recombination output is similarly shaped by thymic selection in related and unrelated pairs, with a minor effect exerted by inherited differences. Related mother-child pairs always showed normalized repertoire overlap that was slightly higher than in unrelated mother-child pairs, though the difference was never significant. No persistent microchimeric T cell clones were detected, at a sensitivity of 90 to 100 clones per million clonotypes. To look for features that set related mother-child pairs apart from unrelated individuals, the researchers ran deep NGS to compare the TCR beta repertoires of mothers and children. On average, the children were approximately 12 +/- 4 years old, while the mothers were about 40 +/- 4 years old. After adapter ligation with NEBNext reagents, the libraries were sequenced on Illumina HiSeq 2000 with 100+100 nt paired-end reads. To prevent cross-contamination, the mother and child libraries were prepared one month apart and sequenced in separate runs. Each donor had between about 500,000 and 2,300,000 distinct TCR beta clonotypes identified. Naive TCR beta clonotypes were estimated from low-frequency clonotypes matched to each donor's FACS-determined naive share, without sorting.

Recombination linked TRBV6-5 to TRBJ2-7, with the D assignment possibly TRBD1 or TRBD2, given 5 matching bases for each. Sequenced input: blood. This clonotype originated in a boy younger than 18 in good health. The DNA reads TGTGCCAGCAGTGGGGGAAAGGAGCAGTACTTC. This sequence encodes CASSGGKEQYF.